The present TCR beta chain was sequenced within a study of molecular identifiers for immune sequencing clone quantification. This clonotype has ten or more counts. Each CDR3 protein gets one entry after TCRdb re-called the PCR reads with MiXCR. The sample has a few hundred thousand distinct CDR3 sequences; around a fifth are singletons. Naive CD8 libraries were made from about 20,000 to 1,000,000 sorted cells, and they used 10%, 30% or 50% RNA. When naive CD8 T cells were sorted, they were gated as CD8+CD4-CCR7+CD45RA+. The CDR3 consists of 14 residues. Germline CDR1 and CDR2: SEHNR and FQNEAQ (reference sequence). V was trimmed by 5 bases and J by 4 bases, leaving 15 bases between them.

Sequencing was performed on naive CD8+ T cells from blood, with Jurkat cell RNA spiked in. Subset given: FACS-sorted CD8+CD4-CCR7+CD45RA+ naive T cells. This clonotype originated in a human donor in good health. Some libraries in this study had Jurkat cell RNA spiked in. V usage is TRBV7-9 and J usage is TRBJ2-7; D may be TRBD1 (5 bases). The CDR3 sequence: CASSADTRVYEQYF. CDR3 DNA sequence: TGTGCCAGCAGCGCGGACACGAGAGTGTACGAGCAGTACTTC.